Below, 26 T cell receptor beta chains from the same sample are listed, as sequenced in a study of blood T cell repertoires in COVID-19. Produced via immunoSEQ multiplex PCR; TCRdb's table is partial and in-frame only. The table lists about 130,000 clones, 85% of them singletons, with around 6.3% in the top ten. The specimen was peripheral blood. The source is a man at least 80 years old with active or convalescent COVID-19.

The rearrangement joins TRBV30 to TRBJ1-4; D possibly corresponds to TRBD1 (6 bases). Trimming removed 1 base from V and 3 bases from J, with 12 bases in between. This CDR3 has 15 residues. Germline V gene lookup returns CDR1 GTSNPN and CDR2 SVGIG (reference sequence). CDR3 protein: CAWSGQGHSNEKLFF. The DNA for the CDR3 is TGTGCCTGGAGTGGGCAGGGACATTCTAATGAAAAACTGTTTTTT.

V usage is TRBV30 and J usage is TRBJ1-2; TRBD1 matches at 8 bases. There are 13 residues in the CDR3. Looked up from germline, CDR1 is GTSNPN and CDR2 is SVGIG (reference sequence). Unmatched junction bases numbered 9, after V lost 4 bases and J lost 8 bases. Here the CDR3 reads CAWKQGAISGYTF. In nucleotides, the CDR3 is TGTGCCTGGAAGCAGGGGGCGATAAGCGGCTACACCTTC.

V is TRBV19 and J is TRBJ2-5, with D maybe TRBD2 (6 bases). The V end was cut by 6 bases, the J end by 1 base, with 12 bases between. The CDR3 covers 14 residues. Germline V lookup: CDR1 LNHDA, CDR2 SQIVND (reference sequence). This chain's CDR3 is CASRTAGRQETQYF. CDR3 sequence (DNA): TGTGCCAGTAGAACAGCGGGCCGCCAAGAGACCCAGTACTTC.

This CDR3 is CASSKQLAMDYGYTF. In DNA form, the CDR3 reads TGTGCCAGCAGTAAACAGCTCGCGATGGACTATGGCTACACCTTC. The J gene is TRBJ1-2, the V gene TRBV6-5; unclear D gene. CDR1 is MNHEY and CDR2 is SVGAGI in the germline V gene. This CDR3 is 15 amino acids long. V dropped 5 bases and J dropped 3 bases, with 16 bases sitting between them.

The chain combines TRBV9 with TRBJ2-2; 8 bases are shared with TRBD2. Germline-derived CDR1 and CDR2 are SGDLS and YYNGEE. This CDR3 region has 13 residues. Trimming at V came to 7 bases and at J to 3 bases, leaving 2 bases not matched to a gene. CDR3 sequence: CASGAGDTGELFF. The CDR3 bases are TGTGCCAGCGGAGCGGGAGACACCGGGGAGCTGTTTTTT.

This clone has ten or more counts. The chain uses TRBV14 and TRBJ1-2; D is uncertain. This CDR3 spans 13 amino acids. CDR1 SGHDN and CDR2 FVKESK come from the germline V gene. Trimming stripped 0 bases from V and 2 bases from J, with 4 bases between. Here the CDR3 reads CASSQDLNYGYTF. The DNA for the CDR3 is TGTGCCAGCAGCCAAGATCTGAACTATGGCTACACCTTC.

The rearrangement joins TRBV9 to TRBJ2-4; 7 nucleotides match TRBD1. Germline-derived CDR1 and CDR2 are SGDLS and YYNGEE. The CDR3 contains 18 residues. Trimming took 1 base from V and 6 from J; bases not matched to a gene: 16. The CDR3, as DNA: TGTGCCAGCAGCGTACAGTCCGGAACGGACAGGATCCCAAACATTCAGTACTTC. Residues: CASSVQSGTDRIPNIQYF.

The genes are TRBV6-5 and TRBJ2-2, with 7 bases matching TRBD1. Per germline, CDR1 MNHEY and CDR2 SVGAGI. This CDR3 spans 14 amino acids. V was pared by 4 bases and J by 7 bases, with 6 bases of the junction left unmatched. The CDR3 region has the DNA TGTGCCAGCAGTTTAACCCCAGGGGGCGGGGAGCTGTTTTTT. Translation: CASSLTPGGGELFF.

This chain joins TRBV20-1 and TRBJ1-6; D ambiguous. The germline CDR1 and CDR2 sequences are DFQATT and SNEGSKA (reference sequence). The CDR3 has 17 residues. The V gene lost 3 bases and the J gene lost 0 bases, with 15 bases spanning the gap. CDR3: CSASPQMLSSYNSPLHF. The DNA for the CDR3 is TGCAGTGCTAGTCCACAGATGCTTAGCTCCTATAATTCACCCCTCCACTTT.

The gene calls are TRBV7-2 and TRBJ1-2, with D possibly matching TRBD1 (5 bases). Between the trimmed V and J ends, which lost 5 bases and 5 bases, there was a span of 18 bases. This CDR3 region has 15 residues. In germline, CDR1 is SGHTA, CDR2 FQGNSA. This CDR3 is CASSPLGDSVYGYTF. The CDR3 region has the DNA TGTGCCAGCAGCCCCCTCGGGGACTCTGTGTATGGCTACACCTTC.

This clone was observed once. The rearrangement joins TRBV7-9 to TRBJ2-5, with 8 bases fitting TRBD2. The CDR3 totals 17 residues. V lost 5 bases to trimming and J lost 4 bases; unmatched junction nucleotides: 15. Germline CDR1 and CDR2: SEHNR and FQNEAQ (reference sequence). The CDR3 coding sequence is TGTGCCAGCAGCCCCCTGATAGGGTTCGGGGGGGCAGAGACCCAGTACTTC. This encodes CASSPLIGFGGAETQYF.

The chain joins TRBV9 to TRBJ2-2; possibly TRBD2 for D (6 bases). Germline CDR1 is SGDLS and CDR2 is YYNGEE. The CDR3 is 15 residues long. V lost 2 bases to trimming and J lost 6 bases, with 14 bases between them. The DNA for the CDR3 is TGTGCCAGCAGCGTCGGAGGGGCCCAAGCCGGGGAGCTGTTTTTT. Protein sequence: CASSVGGAQAGELFF.

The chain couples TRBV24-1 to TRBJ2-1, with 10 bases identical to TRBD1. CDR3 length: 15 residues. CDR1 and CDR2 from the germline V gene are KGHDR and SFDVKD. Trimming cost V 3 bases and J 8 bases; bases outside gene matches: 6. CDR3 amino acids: CATSDGRQGAYEQFF. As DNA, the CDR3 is TGTGCCACCAGTGATGGGCGACAGGGGGCCTATGAGCAGTTCTTC.

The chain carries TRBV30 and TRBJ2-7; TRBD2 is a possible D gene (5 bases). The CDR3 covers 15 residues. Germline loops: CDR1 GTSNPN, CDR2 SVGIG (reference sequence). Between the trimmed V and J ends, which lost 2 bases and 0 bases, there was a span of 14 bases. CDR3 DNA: TGTGCCTGGAGTCGGCCGGGATTTAGCTCCTACGAGCAGTACTTC. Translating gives CAWSRPGFSSYEQYF.

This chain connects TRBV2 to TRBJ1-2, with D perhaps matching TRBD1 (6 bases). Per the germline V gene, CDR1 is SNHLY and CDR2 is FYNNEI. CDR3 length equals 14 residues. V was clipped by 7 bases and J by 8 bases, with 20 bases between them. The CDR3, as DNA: TGTGCCAGCAACCCCGGACAGAGGTCCAACGGCTACACCTTC. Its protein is CASNPGQRSNGYTF. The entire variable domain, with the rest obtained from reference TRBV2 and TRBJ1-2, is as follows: EPEVTQTPSHQVTQMGQEVILRCVPISNHLYFYWYRQILGQKVEFLVSFYNNEISEKSEIFDDQFSVERPDGSNFTLKIRSTKLEDSAMYFCASNPGQRSNGYTFGSGTRLTVV.

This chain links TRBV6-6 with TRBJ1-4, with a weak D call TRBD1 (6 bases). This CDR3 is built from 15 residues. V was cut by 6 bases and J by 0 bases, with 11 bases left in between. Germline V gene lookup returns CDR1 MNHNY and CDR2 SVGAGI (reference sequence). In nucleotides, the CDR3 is TGTGCCAGCAGCTCGGGACATGCAACTAATGAAAAACTGTTTTTT. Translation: CASSSGHATNEKLFF.

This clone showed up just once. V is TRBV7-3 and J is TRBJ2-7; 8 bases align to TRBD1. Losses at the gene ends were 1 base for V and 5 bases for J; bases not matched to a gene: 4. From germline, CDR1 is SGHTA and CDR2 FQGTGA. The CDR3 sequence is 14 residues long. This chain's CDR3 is CASSLNGQGHEQYF. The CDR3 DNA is TGTGCCAGCAGCTTAAACGGACAGGGCCACGAGCAGTACTTC.

The CDR3 is CASSQDRTALNTEAFF. Here the CDR3 DNA reads TGCGCCAGCAGCCAAGATCGGACAGCTTTGAACACTGAAGCTTTCTTT. The chain is built from TRBV4-1 and TRBJ1-1; D might be TRBD1 (6 bases). With 0 bases removed from V and 0 bases from J, the gap between germline ends came to 11 bases. CDR1 and CDR2 (germline): MGHRA, YSYEKL. The CDR3 is made up of 16 amino acids.

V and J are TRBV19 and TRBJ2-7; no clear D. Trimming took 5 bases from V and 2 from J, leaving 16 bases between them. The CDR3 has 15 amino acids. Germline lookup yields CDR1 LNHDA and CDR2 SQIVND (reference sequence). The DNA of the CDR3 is TGTGCCAGTAGTGCAACCGGGTCAGAGACCTACGAGCAGTACTTC. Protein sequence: CASSATGSETYEQYF.

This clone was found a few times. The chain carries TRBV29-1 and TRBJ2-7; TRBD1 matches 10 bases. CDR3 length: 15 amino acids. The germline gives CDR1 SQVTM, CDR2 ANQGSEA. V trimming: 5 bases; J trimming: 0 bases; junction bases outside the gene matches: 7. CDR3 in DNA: TGCAGCGTTACCCAGGGGGACAGGGGCTCCTACGAGCAGTACTTC. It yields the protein CSVTQGDRGSYEQYF.

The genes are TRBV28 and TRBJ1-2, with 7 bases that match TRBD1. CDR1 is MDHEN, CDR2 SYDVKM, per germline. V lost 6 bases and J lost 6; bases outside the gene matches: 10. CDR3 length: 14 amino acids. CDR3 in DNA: TGTGCCAGCAGCCCTGGACAGGTAACAAATGGCTACACCTTC. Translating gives CASSPGQVTNGYTF.

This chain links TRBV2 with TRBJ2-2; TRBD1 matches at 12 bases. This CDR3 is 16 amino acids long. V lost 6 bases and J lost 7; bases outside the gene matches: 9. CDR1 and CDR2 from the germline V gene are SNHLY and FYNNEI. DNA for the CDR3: TGTGCCAGCAGCCTTTACCGGGACAGGGGGCGCGGGGAGCTGTTTTTT. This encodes CASSLYRDRGRGELFF.

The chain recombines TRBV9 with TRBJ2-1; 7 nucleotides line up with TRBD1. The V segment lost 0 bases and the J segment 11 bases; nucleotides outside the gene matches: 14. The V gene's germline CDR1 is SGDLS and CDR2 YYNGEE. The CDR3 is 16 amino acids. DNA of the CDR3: TGTGCCAGCAGCGTAGGAGCCGGGACAGACTTCAAGCAGCAGTTCTTC. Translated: CASSVGAGTDFKQQFF.

The CDR3 coding sequence is TGTGCCTGGAGTGTCCAACAGGGGAACGGTTCACCCCTCCACTTT. It specifies CAWSVQQGNGSPLHF. This chain links TRBV30 with TRBJ1-6; 7 bases agree with TRBD1. Losses at the gene ends were 0 bases for V and 9 bases for J; bases not matched to a gene: 8. Germline CDR1 reads GTSNPN; CDR2 reads SVGIG (reference sequence). The CDR3 runs to 15 residues.

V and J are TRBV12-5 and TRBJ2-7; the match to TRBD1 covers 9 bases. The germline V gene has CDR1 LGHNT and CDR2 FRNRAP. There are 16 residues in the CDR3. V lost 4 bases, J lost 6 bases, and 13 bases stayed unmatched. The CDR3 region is CASGWEPGTGLSEQYF. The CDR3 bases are TGTGCTAGTGGTTGGGAGCCCGGGACAGGGTTGTCCGAGCAGTACTTC.

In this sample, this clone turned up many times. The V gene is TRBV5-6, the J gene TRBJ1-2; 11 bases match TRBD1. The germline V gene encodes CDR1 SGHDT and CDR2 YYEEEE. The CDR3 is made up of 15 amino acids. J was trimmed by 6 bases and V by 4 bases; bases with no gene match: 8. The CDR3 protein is CASSRTGGLMHGYTF. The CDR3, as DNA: TGTGCCAGCAGCAGGACAGGGGGCTTAATGCATGGCTACACCTTC.